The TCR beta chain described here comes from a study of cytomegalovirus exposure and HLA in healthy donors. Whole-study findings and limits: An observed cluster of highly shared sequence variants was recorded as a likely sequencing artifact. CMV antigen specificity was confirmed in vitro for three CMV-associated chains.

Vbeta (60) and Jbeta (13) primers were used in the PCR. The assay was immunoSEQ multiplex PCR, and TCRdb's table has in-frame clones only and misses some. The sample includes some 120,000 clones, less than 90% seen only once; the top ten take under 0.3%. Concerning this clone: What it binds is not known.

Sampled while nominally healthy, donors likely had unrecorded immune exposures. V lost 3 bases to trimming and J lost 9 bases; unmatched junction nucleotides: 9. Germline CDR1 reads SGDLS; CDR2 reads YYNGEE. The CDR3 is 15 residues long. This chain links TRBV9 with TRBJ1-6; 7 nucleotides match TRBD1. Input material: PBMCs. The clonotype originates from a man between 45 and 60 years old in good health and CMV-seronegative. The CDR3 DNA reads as TGTGCCAGCAGCGACAGGGGCGCCTTTACTTCACCCCTCCACTTT. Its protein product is CASSDRGAFTSPLHF.